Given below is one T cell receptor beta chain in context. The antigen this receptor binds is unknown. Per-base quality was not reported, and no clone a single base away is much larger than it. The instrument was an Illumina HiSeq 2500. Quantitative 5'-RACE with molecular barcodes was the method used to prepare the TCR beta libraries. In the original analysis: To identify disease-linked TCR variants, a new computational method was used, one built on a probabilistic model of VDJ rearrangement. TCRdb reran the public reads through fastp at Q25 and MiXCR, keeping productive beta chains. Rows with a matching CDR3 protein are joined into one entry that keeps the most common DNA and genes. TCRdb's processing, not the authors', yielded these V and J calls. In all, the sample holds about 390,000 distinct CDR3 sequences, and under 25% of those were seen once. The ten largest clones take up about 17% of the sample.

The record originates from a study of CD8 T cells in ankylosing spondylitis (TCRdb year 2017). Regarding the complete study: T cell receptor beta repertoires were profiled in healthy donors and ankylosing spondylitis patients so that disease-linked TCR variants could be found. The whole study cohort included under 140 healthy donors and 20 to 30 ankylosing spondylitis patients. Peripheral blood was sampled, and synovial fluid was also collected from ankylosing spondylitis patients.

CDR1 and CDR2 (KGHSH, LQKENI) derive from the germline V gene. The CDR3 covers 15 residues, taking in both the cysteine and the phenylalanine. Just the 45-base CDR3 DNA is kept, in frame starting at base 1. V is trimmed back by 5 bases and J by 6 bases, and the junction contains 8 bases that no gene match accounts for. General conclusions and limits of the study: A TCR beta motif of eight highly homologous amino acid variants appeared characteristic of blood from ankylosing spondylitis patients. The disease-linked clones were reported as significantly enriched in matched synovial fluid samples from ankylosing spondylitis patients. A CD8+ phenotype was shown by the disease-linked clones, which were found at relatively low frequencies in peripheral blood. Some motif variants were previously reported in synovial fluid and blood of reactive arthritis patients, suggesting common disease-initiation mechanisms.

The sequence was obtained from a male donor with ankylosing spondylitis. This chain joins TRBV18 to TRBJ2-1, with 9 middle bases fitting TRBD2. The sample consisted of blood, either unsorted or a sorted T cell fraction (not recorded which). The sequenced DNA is TGTGCCAGCTCAACTACGGTAGCGGGGGCCAATGAGCAGTTCTTC. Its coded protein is CASSTTVAGANEQFF.